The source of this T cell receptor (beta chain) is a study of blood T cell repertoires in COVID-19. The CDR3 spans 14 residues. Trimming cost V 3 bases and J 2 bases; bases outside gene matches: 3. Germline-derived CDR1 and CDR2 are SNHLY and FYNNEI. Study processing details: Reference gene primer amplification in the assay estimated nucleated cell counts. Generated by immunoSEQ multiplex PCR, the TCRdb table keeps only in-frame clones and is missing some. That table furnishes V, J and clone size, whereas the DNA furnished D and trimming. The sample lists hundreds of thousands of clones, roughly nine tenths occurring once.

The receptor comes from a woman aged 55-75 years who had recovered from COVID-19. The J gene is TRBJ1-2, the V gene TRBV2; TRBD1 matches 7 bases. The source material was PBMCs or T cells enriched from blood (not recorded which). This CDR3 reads CASSDRGPNYGYTF. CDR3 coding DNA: TGTGCCAGCAGTGATAGGGGGCCCAACTATGGCTACACCTTC.